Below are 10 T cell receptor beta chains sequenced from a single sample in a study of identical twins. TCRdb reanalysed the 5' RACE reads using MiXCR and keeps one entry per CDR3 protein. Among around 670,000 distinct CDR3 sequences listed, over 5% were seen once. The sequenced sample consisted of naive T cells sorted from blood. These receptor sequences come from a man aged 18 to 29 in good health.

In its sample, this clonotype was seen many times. This chain's CDR3 is CASGPGLYEQYF. The CDR3 DNA reads as TGCGCCAGCGGACCGGGGCTCTACGAGCAGTACTTC. The chain carries TRBV5-1 and TRBJ2-7; D possibly matches TRBD1 or TRBD2 (5 bases each). Trimming pared 7 bases from V and 3 bases from J, leaving 11 bases between. The CDR3 runs to 12 residues. The germline gives CDR1 SGHRS, CDR2 YFSETQ.

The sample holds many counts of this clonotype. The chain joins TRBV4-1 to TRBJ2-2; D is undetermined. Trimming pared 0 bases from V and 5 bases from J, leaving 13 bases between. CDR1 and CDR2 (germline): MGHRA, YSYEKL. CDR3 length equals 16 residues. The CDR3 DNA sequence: TGCGCCAGCAGCCAAGAGCCGTACTTCAGTACCGGGGAGCTGTTTTTT. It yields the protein CASSQEPYFSTGELFF.

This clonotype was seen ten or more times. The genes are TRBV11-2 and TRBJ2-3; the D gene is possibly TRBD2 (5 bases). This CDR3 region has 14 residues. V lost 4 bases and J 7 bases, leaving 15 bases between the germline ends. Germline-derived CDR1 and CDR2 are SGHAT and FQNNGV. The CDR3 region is CASSSPRSGNTQYF. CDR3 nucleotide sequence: TGTGCCAGCAGCTCGCCCCGATCGGGGAATACGCAGTATTTT. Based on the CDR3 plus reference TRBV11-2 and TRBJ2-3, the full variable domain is EAGVAQSPRYKIIEKRQSVAFWCNPISGHATLYWYQQILGQGPKLLIQFQNNGVVDDSQLPKDRFSAERLKGVDSTLKIQPAKLEDSAVYLCASSSPRSGNTQYFGPGTRLTVL.

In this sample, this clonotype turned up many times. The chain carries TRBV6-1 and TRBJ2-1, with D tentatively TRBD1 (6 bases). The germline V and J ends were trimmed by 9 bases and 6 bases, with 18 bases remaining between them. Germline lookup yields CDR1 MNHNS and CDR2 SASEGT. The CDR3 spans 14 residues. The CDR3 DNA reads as TGTGCCAGTACCCCGGGACACCCCTCCAATGAGCAGTTCTTC. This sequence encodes CASTPGHPSNEQFF.

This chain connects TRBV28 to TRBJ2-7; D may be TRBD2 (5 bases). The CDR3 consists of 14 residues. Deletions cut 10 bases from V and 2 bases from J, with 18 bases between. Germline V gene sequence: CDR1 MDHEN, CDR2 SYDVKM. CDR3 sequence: CATGVGRGPYEQYF. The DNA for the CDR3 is TGTGCCACCGGGGTGGGCCGTGGCCCCTACGAGCAGTACTTC.

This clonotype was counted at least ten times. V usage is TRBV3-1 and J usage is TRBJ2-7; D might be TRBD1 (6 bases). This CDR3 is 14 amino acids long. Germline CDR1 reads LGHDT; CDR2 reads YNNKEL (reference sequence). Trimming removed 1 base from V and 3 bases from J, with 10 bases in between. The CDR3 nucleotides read TGTGCCAGCAGCCAAGTCACAGGGATCTACGAGCAGTACTTC. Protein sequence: CASSQVTGIYEQYF.

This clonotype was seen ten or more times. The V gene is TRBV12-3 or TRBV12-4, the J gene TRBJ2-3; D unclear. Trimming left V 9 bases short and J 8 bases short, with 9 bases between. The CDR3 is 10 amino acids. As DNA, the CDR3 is TGTGCCAGTGGACGCAGTACGCAGTATTTT. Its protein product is CASGRSTQYF.

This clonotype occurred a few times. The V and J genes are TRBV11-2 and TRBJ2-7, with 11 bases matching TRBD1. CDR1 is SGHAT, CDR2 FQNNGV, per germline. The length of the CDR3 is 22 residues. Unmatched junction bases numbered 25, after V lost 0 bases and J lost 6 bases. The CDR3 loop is CASSLDVGTGGIIGGPTGEQYF. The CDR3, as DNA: TGTGCCAGCAGCTTAGATGTAGGGACAGGGGGTATAATCGGGGGGCCTACGGGCGAGCAGTACTTC.

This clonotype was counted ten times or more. The CDR3 nucleotides are TGTGCCATCAGTGGGGGGGCTAGCGTAAGTTACGAGCAGTACTTC. Amino acid sequence: CAISGGASVSYEQYF. V and J are TRBV10-3 and TRBJ2-7, with D possibly being TRBD1 or TRBD2 (6 bases each). V was pared by 4 bases and J by 4 bases, with 17 bases between. The CDR3 has 15 amino acids. From germline, CDR1 is ENHRY and CDR2 SYGVKD.

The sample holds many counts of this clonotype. The CDR3 protein is CASSLHSRAAYTEAFF. The CDR3 DNA sequence: TGTGCCAGCAGTTTACATTCTAGGGCAGCCTACACTGAAGCTTTCTTT. The gene calls are TRBV12-3 or TRBV12-4 and TRBJ1-1; no firm D call. The germline V and J ends were trimmed by 2 bases and 3 bases, with 16 bases remaining between them. The CDR3 has 16 amino acids.